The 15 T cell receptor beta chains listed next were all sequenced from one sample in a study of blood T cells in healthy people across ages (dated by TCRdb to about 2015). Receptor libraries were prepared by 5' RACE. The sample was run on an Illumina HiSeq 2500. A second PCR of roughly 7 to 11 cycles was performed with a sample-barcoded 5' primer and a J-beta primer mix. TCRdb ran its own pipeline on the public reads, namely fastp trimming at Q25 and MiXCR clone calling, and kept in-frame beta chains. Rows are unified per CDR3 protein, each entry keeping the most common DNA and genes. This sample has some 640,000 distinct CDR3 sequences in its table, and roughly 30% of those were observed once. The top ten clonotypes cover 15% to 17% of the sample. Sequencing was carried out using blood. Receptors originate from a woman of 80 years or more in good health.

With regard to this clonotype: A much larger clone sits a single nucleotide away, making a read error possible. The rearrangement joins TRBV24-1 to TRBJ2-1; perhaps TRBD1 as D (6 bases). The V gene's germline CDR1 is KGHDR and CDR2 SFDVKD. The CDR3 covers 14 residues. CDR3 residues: CTTSDYQGNHEQFF. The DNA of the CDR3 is TGTACCACCAGTGATTACCAGGGGAACCATGAGCAGTTCTTC.

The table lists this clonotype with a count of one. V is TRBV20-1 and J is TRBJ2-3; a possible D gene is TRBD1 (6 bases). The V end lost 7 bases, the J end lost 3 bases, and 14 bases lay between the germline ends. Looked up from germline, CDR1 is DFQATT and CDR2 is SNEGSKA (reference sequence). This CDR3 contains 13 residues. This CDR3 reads CSGQDRETDTQYF. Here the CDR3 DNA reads TGCAGTGGACAGGATAGGGAAACAGATACGCAGTATTTT.

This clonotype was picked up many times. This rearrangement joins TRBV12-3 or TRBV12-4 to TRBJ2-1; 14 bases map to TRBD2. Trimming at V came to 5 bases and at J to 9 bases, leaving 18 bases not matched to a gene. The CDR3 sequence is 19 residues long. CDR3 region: CASSPRTSGGTRSVGEQFF. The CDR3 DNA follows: TGTGCCAGCAGTCCACGGACTAGCGGGGGGACACGTTCGGTTGGTGAGCAGTTCTTC.

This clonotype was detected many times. This CDR3 is CASVDSPNSYNEQFF. As DNA, the CDR3 is TGTGCCAGCGTCGACAGCCCCAATTCCTACAATGAGCAGTTCTTC. V gene TRBV5-4 combines with J gene TRBJ2-1, with a weak D call TRBD1 (5 bases). CDR1 and CDR2 (germline): SGHNT, YYREEE (reference sequence). The CDR3 has 15 amino acids. The V end was cut by 7 bases, the J end by 1 base, with 15 bases between.

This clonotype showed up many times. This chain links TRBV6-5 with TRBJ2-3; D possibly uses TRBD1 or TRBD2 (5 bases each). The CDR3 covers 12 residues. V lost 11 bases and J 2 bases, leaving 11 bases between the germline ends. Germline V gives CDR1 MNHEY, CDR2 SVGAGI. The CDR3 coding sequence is TGTGCCTCCTCCGGGACCACAGATACGCAGTATTTT. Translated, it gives CASSGTTDTQYF.

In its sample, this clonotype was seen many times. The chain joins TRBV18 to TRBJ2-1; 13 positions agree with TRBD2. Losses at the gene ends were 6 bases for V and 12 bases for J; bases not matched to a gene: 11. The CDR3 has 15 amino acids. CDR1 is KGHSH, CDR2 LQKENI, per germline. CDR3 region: CASSPGTSGVEVQFF. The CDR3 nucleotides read TGTGCCAGCTCCCCCGGGACTAGCGGGGTGGAAGTGCAGTTCTTC.

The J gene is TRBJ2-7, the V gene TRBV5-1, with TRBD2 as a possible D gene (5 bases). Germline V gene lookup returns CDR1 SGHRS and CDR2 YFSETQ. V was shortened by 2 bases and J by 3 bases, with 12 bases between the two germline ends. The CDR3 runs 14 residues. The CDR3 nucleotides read TGCGCCAGCAGCTTAGCGGCAGGATACTACGAGCAGTACTTC. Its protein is CASSLAAGYYEQYF.

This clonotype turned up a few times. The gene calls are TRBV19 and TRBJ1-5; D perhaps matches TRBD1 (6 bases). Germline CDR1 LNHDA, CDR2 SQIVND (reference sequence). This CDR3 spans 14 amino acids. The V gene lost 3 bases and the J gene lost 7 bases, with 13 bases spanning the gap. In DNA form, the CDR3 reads TGTGCCAGTAGTATTAGGCAGGGGAGGCAGCCCCAGCATTTT. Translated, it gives CASSIRQGRQPQHF.

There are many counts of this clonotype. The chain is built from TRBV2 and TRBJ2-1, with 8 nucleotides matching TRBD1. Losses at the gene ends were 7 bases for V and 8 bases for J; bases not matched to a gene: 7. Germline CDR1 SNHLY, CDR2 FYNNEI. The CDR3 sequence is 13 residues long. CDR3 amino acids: CASTLDRVHEQFF. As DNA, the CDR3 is TGTGCCAGCACCCTGGACAGGGTCCATGAGCAGTTCTTC.

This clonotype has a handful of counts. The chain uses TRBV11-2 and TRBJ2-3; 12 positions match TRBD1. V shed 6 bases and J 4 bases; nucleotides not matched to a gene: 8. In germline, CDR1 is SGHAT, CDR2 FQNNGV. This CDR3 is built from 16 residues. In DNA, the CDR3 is TGTGCCAGCAGTTATTCCGGGACAGGGGGCGCAGATACGCAGTATTTT. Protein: CASSYSGTGGADTQYF. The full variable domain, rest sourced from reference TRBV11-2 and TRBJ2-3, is EAGVAQSPRYKIIEKRQSVAFWCNPISGHATLYWYQQILGQGPKLLIQFQNNGVVDDSQLPKDRFSAERLKGVDSTLKIQPAKLEDSAVYLCASSYSGTGGADTQYFGPGTRLTVL.

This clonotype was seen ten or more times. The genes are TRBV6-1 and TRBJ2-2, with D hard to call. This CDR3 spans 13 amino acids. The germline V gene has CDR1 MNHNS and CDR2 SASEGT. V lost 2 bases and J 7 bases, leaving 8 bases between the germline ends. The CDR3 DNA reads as TGTGCCAGCAGTGAAAGGGTTCACGGGGAGCTGTTTTTT. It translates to CASSERVHGELFF.

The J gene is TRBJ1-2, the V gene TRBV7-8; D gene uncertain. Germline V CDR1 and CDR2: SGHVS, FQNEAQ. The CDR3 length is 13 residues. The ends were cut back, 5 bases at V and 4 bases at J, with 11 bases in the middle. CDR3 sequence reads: CASSTGRGYGYTF. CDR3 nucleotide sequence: TGTGCCAGCAGCACCGGGAGAGGCTATGGCTACACCTTC.

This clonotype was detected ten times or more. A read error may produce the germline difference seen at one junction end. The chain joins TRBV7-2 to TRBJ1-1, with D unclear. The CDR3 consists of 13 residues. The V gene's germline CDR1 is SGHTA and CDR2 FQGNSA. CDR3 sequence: CASSSDGNTEAFF. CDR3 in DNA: TGCGCCAGCAGCTCTGACGGGAACACTGAAGCTTTCTTT.

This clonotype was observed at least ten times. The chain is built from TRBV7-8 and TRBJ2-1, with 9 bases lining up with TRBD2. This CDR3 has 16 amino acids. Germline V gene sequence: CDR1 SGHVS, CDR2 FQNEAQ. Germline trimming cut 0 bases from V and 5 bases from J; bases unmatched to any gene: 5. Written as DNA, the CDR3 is TGTGCCAGCAGCTTAGCCCCAGCGGGGGGAAACAATGAGCAGTTCTTC. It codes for CASSLAPAGGNNEQFF.

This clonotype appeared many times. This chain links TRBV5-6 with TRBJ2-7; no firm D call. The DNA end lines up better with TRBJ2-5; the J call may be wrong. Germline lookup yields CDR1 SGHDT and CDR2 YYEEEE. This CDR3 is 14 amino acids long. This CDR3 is CASSLDSQIKTQYF. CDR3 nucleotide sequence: TGTGCCAGCAGCTTGGACAGCCAGATAAAGACCCAGTACTTC.